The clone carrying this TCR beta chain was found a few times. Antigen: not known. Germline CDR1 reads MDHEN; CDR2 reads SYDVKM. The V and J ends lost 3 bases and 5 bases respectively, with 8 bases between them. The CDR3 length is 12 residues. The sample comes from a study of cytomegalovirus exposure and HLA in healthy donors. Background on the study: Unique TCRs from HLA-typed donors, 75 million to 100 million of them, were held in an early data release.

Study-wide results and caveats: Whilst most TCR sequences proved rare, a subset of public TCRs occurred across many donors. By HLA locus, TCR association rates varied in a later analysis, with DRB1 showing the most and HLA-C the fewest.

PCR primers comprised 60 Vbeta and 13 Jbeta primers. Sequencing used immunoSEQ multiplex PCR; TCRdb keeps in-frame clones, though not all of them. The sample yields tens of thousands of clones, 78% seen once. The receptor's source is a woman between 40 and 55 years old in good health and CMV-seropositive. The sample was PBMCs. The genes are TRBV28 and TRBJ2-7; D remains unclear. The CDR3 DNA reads TGTGCCAGCAGTTTGGGCGAGAACGAGCAGTACTTC. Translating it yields CASSLGENEQYF.